This record concerns one TCR beta chain sequence. This sample is part of a study of blood T cell repertoires in COVID-19. Study background: There were acute and convalescent COVID-19 samples, and they came from the United States, Italy and Spain. T cells, B-cell-depleted T cells, or PBMCs provided the cDNA or gDNA that served as material.

Germline CDR1 SGHTS, CDR2 YDEGEE. Between the trimmed V and J ends, which lost 4 bases and 4 bases, there was a span of 6 bases. The CDR3 has 11 amino acids. Patients at the Seattle site were enrolled during active infection and followed longitudinally. Original processing notes: Amplified reference gene primers provided the basis for estimating nucleated cell counts. Using immunoSEQ multiplex PCR, the repertoire was profiled, and TCRdb retains in-frame clones only, with some absent. The D gene and trimming were derived from the DNA, and the V and J assignments and clone size from that table. The data contain fewer than 200,000 clones, 80% to 85% of them singletons.

The sample taken for sequencing was peripheral blood. This receptor was taken from a woman aged 70 to 79 with COVID-19, enrolled during active disease. The chain combines TRBV5-8 with TRBJ2-7; the D is unclear. The CDR3 sequence: CASSPTYEQYF. As DNA, the CDR3 is TGTGCCAGCAGCCCGACATACGAGCAGTACTTC.